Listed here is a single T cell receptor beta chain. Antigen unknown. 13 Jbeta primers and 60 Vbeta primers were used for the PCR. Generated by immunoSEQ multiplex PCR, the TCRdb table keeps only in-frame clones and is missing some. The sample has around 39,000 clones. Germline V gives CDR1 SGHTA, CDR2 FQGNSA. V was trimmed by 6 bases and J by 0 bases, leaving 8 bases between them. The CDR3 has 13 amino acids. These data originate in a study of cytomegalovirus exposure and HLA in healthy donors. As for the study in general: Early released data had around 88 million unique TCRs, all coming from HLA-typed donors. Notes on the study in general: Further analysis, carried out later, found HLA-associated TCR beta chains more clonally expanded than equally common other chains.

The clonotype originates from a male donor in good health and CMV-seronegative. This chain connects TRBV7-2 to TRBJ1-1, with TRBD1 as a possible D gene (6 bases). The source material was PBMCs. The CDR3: CASRQGLNTEAFF. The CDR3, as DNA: TGTGCCAGCAGACAGGGATTGAACACTGAAGCTTTCTTT. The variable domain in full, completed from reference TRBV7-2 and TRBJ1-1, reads GAGVSQSPSNKVTEKGKDVELRCDPISGHTALYWYRQSLGQGLEFLIYFQGNSAPDKSGLPSDRFSAERTGGSVSTLTIQRTQQEDSAVYLCASRQGLNTEAFFGQGTRLTVV.